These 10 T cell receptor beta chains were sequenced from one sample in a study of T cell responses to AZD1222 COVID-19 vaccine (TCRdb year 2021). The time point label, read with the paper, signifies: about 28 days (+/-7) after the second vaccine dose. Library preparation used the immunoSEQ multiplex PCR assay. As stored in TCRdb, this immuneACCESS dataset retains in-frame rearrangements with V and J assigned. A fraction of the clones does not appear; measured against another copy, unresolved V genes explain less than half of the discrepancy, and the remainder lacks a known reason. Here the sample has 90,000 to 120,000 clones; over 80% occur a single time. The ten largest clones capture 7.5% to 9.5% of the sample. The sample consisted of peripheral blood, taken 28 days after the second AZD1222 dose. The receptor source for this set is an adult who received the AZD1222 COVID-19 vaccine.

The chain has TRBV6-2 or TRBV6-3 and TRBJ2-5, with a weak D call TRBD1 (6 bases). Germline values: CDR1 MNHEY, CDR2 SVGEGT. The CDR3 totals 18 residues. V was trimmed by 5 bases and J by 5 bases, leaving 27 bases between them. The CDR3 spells CASSHKVRGPILKETQYF. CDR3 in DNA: TGTGCCAGCAGTCACAAAGTCAGGGGACCGATACTAAAGGAGACCCAGTACTTC.

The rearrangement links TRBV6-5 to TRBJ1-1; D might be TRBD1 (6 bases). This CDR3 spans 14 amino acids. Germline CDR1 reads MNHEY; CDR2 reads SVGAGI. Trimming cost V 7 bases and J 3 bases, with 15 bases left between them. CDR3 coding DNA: TGTGCCAGCAAAGAGGACAGCCTCTACACTGAAGCTTTCTTT. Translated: CASKEDSLYTEAFF.

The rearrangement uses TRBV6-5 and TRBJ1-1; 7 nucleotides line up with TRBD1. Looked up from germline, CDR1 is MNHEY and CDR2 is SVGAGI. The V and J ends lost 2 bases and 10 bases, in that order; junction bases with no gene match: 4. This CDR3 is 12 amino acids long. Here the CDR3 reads CASSYRTGRAFF. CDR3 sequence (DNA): TGTGCCAGCAGTTACAGGACAGGACGAGCTTTCTTT.

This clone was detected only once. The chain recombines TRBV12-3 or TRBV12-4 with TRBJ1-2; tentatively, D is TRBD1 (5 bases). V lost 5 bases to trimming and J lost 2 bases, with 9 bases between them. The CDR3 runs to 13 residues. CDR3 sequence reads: CASSGAENYGYTF. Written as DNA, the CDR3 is TGTGCCAGCAGTGGGGCAGAAAACTATGGCTACACCTTC.

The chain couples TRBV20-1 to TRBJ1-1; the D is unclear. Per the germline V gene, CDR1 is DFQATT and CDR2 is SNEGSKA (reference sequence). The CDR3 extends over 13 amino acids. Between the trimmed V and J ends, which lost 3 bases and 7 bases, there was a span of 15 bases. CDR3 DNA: TGCAGTGCTAGTTCCCCGACACAATTTGAAGCTTTCTTT. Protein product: CSASSPTQFEAFF.

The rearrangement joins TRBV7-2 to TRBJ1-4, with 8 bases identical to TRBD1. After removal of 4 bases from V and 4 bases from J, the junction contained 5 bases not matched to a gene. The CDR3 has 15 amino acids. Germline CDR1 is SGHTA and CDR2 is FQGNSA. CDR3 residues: CASSYGTGFNEKLFF. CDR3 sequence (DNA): TGTGCCAGCAGCTATGGGACAGGCTTTAATGAAAAACTGTTTTTT.

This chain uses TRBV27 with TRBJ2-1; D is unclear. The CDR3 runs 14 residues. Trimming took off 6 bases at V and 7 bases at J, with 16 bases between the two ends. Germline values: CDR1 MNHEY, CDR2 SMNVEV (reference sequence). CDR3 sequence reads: CASRGASLGNEQFF. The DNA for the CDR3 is TGTGCCAGCAGAGGTGCCTCCCTCGGGAATGAGCAGTTCTTC.

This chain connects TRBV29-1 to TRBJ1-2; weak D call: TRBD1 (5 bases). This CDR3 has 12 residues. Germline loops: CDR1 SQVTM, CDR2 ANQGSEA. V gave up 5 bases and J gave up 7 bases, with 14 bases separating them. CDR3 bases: TGCAGCGTTTCCGGGACTTTCGGTGGCTACACCTTC. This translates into CSVSGTFGGYTF. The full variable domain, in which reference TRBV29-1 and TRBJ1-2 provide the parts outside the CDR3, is SAVISQKPSRDICQRGTSLTIQCQVDSQVTMMFWYRQQPGQSLTLIATANQGSEATYESGFVIDKFPISRPNLTFSTLTVSNMSPEDSSIYLCSVSGTFGGYTFGSGTRLTVV.

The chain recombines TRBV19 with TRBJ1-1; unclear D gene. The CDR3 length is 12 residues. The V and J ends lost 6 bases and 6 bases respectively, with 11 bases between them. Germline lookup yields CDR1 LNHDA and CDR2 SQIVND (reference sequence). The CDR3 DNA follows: TGTGCCAGTAGCCTGGCGTTGTCTGAAGCTTTCTTT. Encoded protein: CASSLALSEAFF.

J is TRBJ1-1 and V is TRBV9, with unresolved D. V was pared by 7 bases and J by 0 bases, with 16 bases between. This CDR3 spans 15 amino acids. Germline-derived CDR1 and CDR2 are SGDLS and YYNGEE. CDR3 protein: CASEKIWTMNTEAFF. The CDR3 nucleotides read TGTGCCAGCGAAAAAATCTGGACCATGAACACTGAAGCTTTCTTT.